Each of the 25 T cell receptor beta chains below was sequenced from the same sample in a study of response to subunit inactivated influenza vaccine. TCRdb redid the calling of the RT-PCR reads with MiXCR, one entry per CDR3 protein. The table includes more than 250,000 distinct CDR3 sequences, 20% to 25% detected once. The material was PBMCs from blood, obtained approximately 20 months after vaccination. These receptors all stem from a man aged 45-69 years who received an inactivated influenza vaccine.

This clonotype came up a few times. The chain links TRBV15 to TRBJ1-2, with D unresolved. Looked up from germline, CDR1 is LNHNV and CDR2 is YYDKDF (reference sequence). This CDR3 has 15 amino acids. V was shortened by 0 bases and J by 4 bases, with 12 bases between the two germline ends. CDR3: CATSRDPSPIYGYTF. DNA for the CDR3: TGTGCCACCAGCAGAGATCCGTCACCGATCTATGGCTACACCTTC.

The chain employs TRBV4-3 and TRBJ1-1; weak D call: TRBD1 (6 bases). Germline lookup yields CDR1 LGHNA and CDR2 YSLEER. This CDR3 region has 14 residues. Trimming shortened V by 3 bases and J by 1 base, and 9 bases separated the two germline ends. This CDR3 is CASSHKQGNTEAFF. CDR3 coding DNA: TGCGCCAGCAGCCATAAACAGGGGAACACTGAAGCTTTCTTT.

The rearrangement joins TRBV18 to TRBJ1-1; D unresolved. Germline loops: CDR1 KGHSH, CDR2 LQKENI. Trimming pared 3 bases from V and 4 bases from J, leaving 18 bases between. CDR3 size: 16 residues. CDR3 bases: TGTGCCAGCTCACCTAGGACGGGCCTGATGGGCACTGAAGCTTTCTTT. Translating it yields CASSPRTGLMGTEAFF.

The gene calls are TRBV28 and TRBJ1-5; 9 bases are a match to TRBD1. Germline trimming cut 7 bases from V and 5 bases from J; bases unmatched to any gene: 9. The germline gives CDR1 MDHEN, CDR2 SYDVKM. The CDR3 sequence is 15 residues long. DNA for the CDR3: TGTGCCAGCACGCCAGCCGGACAGGGGTATCAGCCCCAGCATTTT. Translation: CASTPAGQGYQPQHF. Using reference TRBV28 and TRBJ1-5 for the parts outside the CDR3, the full variable domain is DVKVTQSSRYLVKRTGEKVFLECVQDMDHENMFWYRQDPGLGLRLIYFSYDVKMKEKGDIPEGYSVSREKKERFSLILESASTNQTSMYLCASTPAGQGYQPQHFGDGTRLSIL.

Here the CDR3 DNA reads TGTGCCAGCAGCCCACATGAGGCTAATGAAAAACTGTTTTTT. Translation gives CASSPHEANEKLFF. The chain has TRBV6-4 and TRBJ1-4, with D unclear. The CDR3 sequence is 14 residues long. Per germline, CDR1 MRHNA and CDR2 SNTAGT. V was cut by 6 bases and J by 3 bases, with 11 bases left in between.

The genes are TRBV20-1 and TRBJ1-2, with TRBD1 as a possible D gene (6 bases). Germline V CDR1 and CDR2: DFQATT, SNEGSKA (reference sequence). The CDR3 runs 15 residues. Trimming removed 3 bases at V and 3 bases at J, with 17 bases between. The CDR3 DNA reads as TGCAGTGCTAGTCGGACAGCCTACGAGGACTATGGCTACACCTTC. It translates to CSASRTAYEDYGYTF.

As concerns this clonotype: One end of the junction varies from germline; a read error may be responsible. The rearrangement uses TRBV20-1 and TRBJ1-2, with 9 nucleotides matching TRBD1. This CDR3 comprises 16 residues. CDR1 and CDR2 (germline): DFQATT, SNEGSKA (reference sequence). This CDR3 reads CCAILHGTGLGYGYTF. The CDR3 DNA reads as TGCTGTGCTATTCTACACGGGACAGGGCTTGGCTATGGCTACACCTTC.

The chain has TRBV10-3 and TRBJ2-1; D could derive from TRBD1 or TRBD2 (5 bases each). Germline V gene sequence: CDR1 ENHRY, CDR2 SYGVKD. CDR3 length equals 15 residues. With 3 bases removed from V and 8 bases from J, the gap between germline ends came to 17 bases. This CDR3 reads CAISEGTSGSHEQFF. The CDR3 DNA reads TGTGCCATCAGTGAAGGGACCTCCGGCTCCCATGAGCAGTTCTTC.

This clonotype was recorded at least ten times. The chain is built from TRBV7-2 and TRBJ1-3; D not resolved. There are 14 residues in the CDR3. CDR1 SGHTA and CDR2 FQGNSA come from the germline V gene. Deletions cut 5 bases from V and 0 bases from J, with 8 bases between. CDR3 loop: CASSPGFSGNTIYF. CDR3 nucleotide sequence: TGTGCCAGCAGCCCTGGTTTCTCTGGAAACACCATATATTTT.

This chain links TRBV10-3 with TRBJ1-2; 7 nucleotides agree with TRBD1. The CDR3 length is 12 residues. Trimming cost V 10 bases and J 4 bases; bases outside gene matches: 6. Germline assignment: CDR1 ENHRY and CDR2 SYGVKD. For the CDR3, the DNA is TGTGCCACCGAGGGACAGACCTATGGCTACACCTTC. Encoded protein: CATEGQTYGYTF.

This clonotype occurred many times. The CDR3 DNA is TGTGCCAGCAGCTACAGTAACTATGGCTACACCTTC. It is translated as CASSYSNYGYTF. This sequence joins TRBV12-3 or TRBV12-4 and TRBJ1-2; D ambiguous. The CDR3 loop spans 12 amino acids. V gave up 6 bases and J gave up 1 base, with 6 bases separating them.

This clonotype occurred a few times. The genes are TRBV7-2 and TRBJ1-1, with D possibly matching TRBD1 (5 bases). The CDR3 is made up of 14 amino acids. Germline assignment: CDR1 SGHTA and CDR2 FQGNSA. With 0 bases removed from V and 8 bases from J, the gap between germline ends came to 13 bases. The CDR3: CASSLAVRQQEAFF. CDR3 coding DNA: TGTGCCAGCAGCTTAGCTGTGCGACAGCAAGAAGCTTTCTTT. Together with reference TRBV7-2 and TRBJ1-1, the CDR3 gives the full variable domain: GAGVSQSPSNKVTEKGKDVELRCDPISGHTALYWYRQSLGQGLEFLIYFQGNSAPDKSGLPSDRFSAERTGGSVSTLTIQRTQQEDSAVYLCASSLAVRQQEAFFGQGTRLTVV.

The chain carries TRBV4-3 and TRBJ1-1; D is undetermined. Germline V lookup: CDR1 LGHNA, CDR2 YSLEER. The V end lost 1 base, the J end lost 3 bases, and 9 bases lay between the germline ends. The CDR3 spans 14 residues. The CDR3 DNA follows: TGCGCCAGCAGCCAAGGGGCGGTGGACACTGAAGCTTTCTTT. Protein product: CASSQGAVDTEAFF.

In nucleotides, the CDR3 is TGTGCCAGCAGCCACGGGACAGGGGCCGAAGAAGCTTTCTTT. This sequence encodes CASSHGTGAEEAFF. The rearrangement uses TRBV7-9 and TRBJ1-1; 10 bases line up with TRBD1. Germline CDR1 and CDR2: SEHNR and FQNEAQ (reference sequence). The CDR3 is 14 residues long. J was trimmed by 8 bases and V by 5 bases; bases with no gene match: 8.

A few counts support this clonotype. J is TRBJ2-3 and V is TRBV28; the D is unclear. The ends were cut back, 6 bases at V and 3 bases at J, with 10 bases in the middle. This CDR3 contains 13 residues. Germline CDR1 and CDR2: MDHEN and SYDVKM. CDR3 amino acids: CASSRLDTDTQYF. CDR3 DNA: TGTGCCAGCAGCAGACTTGATACAGATACGCAGTATTTT.

This clonotype has only a few counts. The V gene is TRBV4-1, the J gene TRBJ2-1; 7 nucleotides match TRBD2. The CDR3 is 14 amino acids. V dropped 4 bases and J dropped 3; count of bases not matched to a gene: 3. Germline values: CDR1 MGHRA, CDR2 YSYEKL. CDR3 DNA sequence: TGCGCCAGCAGCCCCGAGCGGGACTACAATGAGCAGTTCTTC. This encodes CASSPERDYNEQFF.

The chain has TRBV30 and TRBJ2-3; TRBD1 aligns across 9 bases. CDR1 is GTSNPN and CDR2 is SVGIG in the germline V gene (reference sequence). Trimming took 0 bases from V and 6 from J; bases not matched to a gene: 7. There are 15 residues in the CDR3. In DNA, the CDR3 is TGTGCCTGGAGTGTACGCGGACAGGGGAGTGATACGCAGTATTTT. Amino acids: CAWSVRGQGSDTQYF.

V gene TRBV6-5 combines with J gene TRBJ2-7; D possibly uses TRBD1 or TRBD2 (5 bases each). The CDR3 is 14 residues long. V lost 2 bases and J lost 2, with 10 bases in between. Germline V CDR1 and CDR2: MNHEY, SVGAGI. The CDR3 is CASSYRDGAYEQYF. The CDR3 DNA follows: TGTGCCAGCAGTTACCGGGACGGAGCCTACGAGCAGTACTTC.

The CDR3 DNA reads as TGTGCCAGCAGCCGGCAGGGGGATAATTCACCCCTCCACTTT. It encodes CASSRQGDNSPLHF. The chain combines TRBV3-1 with TRBJ1-6; 7 bases fit TRBD1. In germline, CDR1 is LGHDT, CDR2 YNNKEL (reference sequence). The V and J ends lost 4 bases and 5 bases, in that order; junction bases with no gene match: 2. The CDR3 has 14 amino acids.

This clonotype was recorded a few times. This rearrangement joins TRBV25-1 to TRBJ2-5; a weak D match, TRBD2 (6 bases). The germline V and J ends were trimmed by 0 bases and 4 bases, with 12 bases remaining between them. Looked up from germline, CDR1 is MGHDK and CDR2 is SYGVNS. The CDR3 has 15 amino acids. DNA of the CDR3: TGTGCCAGCAGTGAATATAGGGGAGGCGGAGAGACCCAGTACTTC. This translates into CASSEYRGGGETQYF.

CDR3 DNA sequence: TGCAGTGCTCTAGGGGGGAACGGGGAGCTGTTTTTT. Residues: CSALGGNGELFF. This chain joins TRBV20-1 and TRBJ2-2; D may match TRBD1 or TRBD2 (6 bases each). Germline CDR1 DFQATT, CDR2 SNEGSKA (reference sequence). CDR3 size: 12 residues. With 5 bases removed from V and 7 bases from J, the gap between germline ends came to 11 bases.

This clonotype was detected a few times. This chain connects TRBV12-3 or TRBV12-4 to TRBJ1-2, with D maybe TRBD1 (5 bases). The CDR3 loop spans 20 amino acids. Trimming pared 5 bases from V and 4 bases from J, leaving 32 bases between. The CDR3 DNA reads TGTGCCAGCAGTGGGAGAAGACGGTCTGTAACAGGACTTTTTGGCTATGGCTACACCTTC. As protein: CASSGRRRSVTGLFGYGYTF.

The sample holds many counts of this clonotype. The chain employs TRBV24-1 and TRBJ2-3; D unresolved. The V gene lost 4 bases and the J gene lost 6 bases, with 10 bases spanning the gap. The CDR3 loop spans 13 amino acids. Per the germline V gene, CDR1 is KGHDR and CDR2 is SFDVKD. The DNA for the CDR3 is TGTGCCACCAGTGAGGCCTCGGTGGATACGCAGTATTTT. It specifies CATSEASVDTQYF.

The table lists this clonotype with a few counts. The rearrangement joins TRBV7-9 to TRBJ1-5, with D perhaps matching TRBD1 (6 bases). Trimming took 5 bases from V and 3 from J, leaving 14 bases between them. Germline V gene data show CDR1 as SEHNR and CDR2 as FQNEAQ (reference sequence). This CDR3 has 15 amino acids. In DNA, the CDR3 is TGTGCCAGCAGCCGGGCAGGGGTAAACAATCAGCCCCAGCATTTT. This codes for CASSRAGVNNQPQHF.

This clonotype was counted ten times or more. CDR3 protein: CASRGQEKSNYGYTF. CDR3 sequence (DNA): TGCGCCAGCAGGGGACAGGAAAAATCTAACTATGGCTACACCTTC. This chain uses TRBV4-1 with TRBJ1-2; TRBD1 matches at 8 bases. Germline V CDR1 and CDR2: MGHRA, YSYEKL. The V gene end was trimmed by 6 bases and the J gene end by 0 bases; junction bases not matched to a gene: 6. This CDR3 contains 15 residues.